Following are 23 T cell receptor beta chains from one sample sequenced in a study of shared clonotypes between healthy human individuals. Repertoires were generated with immunoSEQ multiplex PCR, while TCRdb's copy carries only in-frame clones and drops some. The sample holds approximately 2,000,000 clones, 85% to 95% seen once. Selected positively for CCR7 and CD45RO-negative, naive CD8 cells excluded terminally differentiated effector memory CD45RA+ cells. The material sequenced was naive CD8+ T cells from PBMCs. All receptors derive from a young man in good health. Some clones in this sample may be carry-over from other donors' samples.

Details on this clone: One end of the junction does not line up with germline, which may come from a read error. This CDR3 is also generated by other DNA sequences in the sample. The chain uses TRBV29-1 and TRBJ2-5; 9 bases are a match to TRBD2. Germline loops: CDR1 SQVTM, CDR2 ANQGSEA. The CDR3 is 14 residues long. The chain's CDR3 is CSVVSREGQETQYF. CDR3 sequence (DNA): TGCAGCGTTGTATCGCGGGAGGGCCAAGAGACTCAGTACTTC.

The chain couples TRBV28 to TRBJ1-3; D ambiguous. This CDR3 has 16 amino acids. The germline CDR1 and CDR2 sequences are MDHEN and SYDVKM. V dropped 3 bases and J dropped 3 bases, with 15 bases sitting between them. CDR3 sequence reads: CASSLSPQDGGNTIYF. The CDR3 nucleotides are TGTGCCAGCAGTTTGTCCCCCCAAGATGGTGGAAACACCATATATTTT.

Worth noting for this clone: The same CDR3 is also encoded by other DNA sequences in this sample. The rearrangement links TRBV30 to TRBJ1-1, with D uncertain. The germline gives CDR1 GTSNPN, CDR2 SVGIG (reference sequence). The CDR3 loop spans 11 amino acids. V was cut by 2 bases and J by 5 bases, with 6 bases left in between. The CDR3 region is CAWSPGTEAFF. The CDR3 coding sequence is TGTGCCTGGAGTCCGGGGACTGAAGCTTTCTTT.

This rearrangement joins TRBV4-3 to TRBJ2-3; 8 bases agree with TRBD2. The V gene end was trimmed by 0 bases and the J gene end by 3 bases; junction bases not matched to a gene: 11. Looked up from germline, CDR1 is LGHNA and CDR2 is YSLEER. The CDR3 has 18 amino acids. Here the CDR3 reads CASSQEKRASGWTDTQYF. The CDR3 nucleotides read TGCGCCAGCAGCCAAGAGAAGAGGGCTAGCGGGTGGACAGATACGCAGTATTTT.

This clone was seen only a few times. The chain recombines TRBV2 with TRBJ2-7, with D possibly called TRBD1 or TRBD2 (5 bases each). This CDR3 is built from 15 residues. Trimming shortened V by 6 bases and J by 3 bases, and 18 bases separated the two germline ends. The V gene's germline CDR1 is SNHLY and CDR2 FYNNEI. CDR3 nucleotides: TGTGCCAGCAGGCAGAGCCCGGGACCACTCTACGAGCAGTACTTC. Protein product: CASRQSPGPLYEQYF.

The rearrangement uses TRBV11-2 and TRBJ2-5; D not resolved. Germline CDR1 SGHAT, CDR2 FQNNGV. The germline V and J ends were trimmed by 4 bases and 1 base, with 22 bases remaining between them. The CDR3 sequence is 18 residues long. In nucleotides, the CDR3 is TGTGCCAGCAGCTCTCTGAGGCAATTAGGGCAGCGCCAAGAGACCCAGTACTTC. Its translation is CASSSLRQLGQRQETQYF.

The chain couples TRBV5-1 to TRBJ2-2; D perhaps matches TRBD2 (6 bases). From germline, CDR1 is SGHRS and CDR2 YFSETQ. This CDR3 has 15 amino acids. The ends were cut back, 7 bases at V and 2 bases at J, with 15 bases in the middle. The CDR3 region is CASGPGDPNTGELFF. CDR3 nucleotides: TGCGCCAGCGGGCCGGGAGACCCTAACACCGGGGAGCTGTTTTTT.

The chain combines TRBV19 with TRBJ2-3; no clear D gene. CDR1 and CDR2 (germline): LNHDA, SQIVND (reference sequence). Trimming pared 1 base from V and 2 bases from J, leaving 10 bases between. This CDR3 region has 15 residues. The CDR3 DNA follows: TGTGCCAGTAGTATAGTGAGGCGGCCCACAGATACGCAGTATTTT. It translates to CASSIVRRPTDTQYF.

The chain carries TRBV9 and TRBJ2-1, with 10 nucleotides matching TRBD2. Germline CDR1 is SGDLS and CDR2 is YYNGEE. V trimming: 7 bases; J trimming: 7 bases; junction bases outside the gene matches: 5. The CDR3 contains 13 residues. CDR3 nucleotides: TGTGCCAGCGGAGCGGGAGGGTGGAATGAGCAGTTCTTC. Translation gives CASGAGGWNEQFF. Full variable domain (rest looked up from reference TRBV9 and TRBJ2-1): DSGVTQTPKHLITATGQRVTLRCSPRSGDLSVYWYQQSLDQGLQFLIQYYNGEERAKGNILERFSAQQFPDLHSELNLSSLELGDSALYFCASGAGGWNEQFFGPGTRLTVL.

This chain uses TRBV27 with TRBJ2-7, with 9 bases lining up with TRBD1. Trimming cost V 2 bases and J 1 base; bases outside gene matches: 6. Germline lookup yields CDR1 MNHEY and CDR2 SMNVEV (reference sequence). The CDR3 is 16 amino acids. The CDR3, as DNA: TGTGCCAGCAGTTTACTCCCGGGACAGGGATCCTACGAGCAGTACTTC. Amino acids: CASSLLPGQGSYEQYF.

This clone was counted once. CDR3 coding DNA: TGTGCCAGCAGCTACAAAGGCAATCAGCCCCAGCATTTT. Translation: CASSYKGNQPQHF. The chain recombines TRBV9 with TRBJ1-5; D unclear. Between the trimmed V and J ends, which lost 4 bases and 2 bases, there was a span of 7 bases. The germline V gene has CDR1 SGDLS and CDR2 YYNGEE. There are 13 residues in the CDR3.

J is TRBJ2-3 and V is TRBV27, with D possibly matching TRBD1 (6 bases). This CDR3 spans 14 amino acids. Germline CDR1 MNHEY, CDR2 SMNVEV (reference sequence). The ends were cut back, 6 bases at V and 5 bases at J, with 15 bases in the middle. As DNA, the CDR3 is TGTGCCAGCAGGACAGGCCTCCTAGGAGATACGCAGTATTTT. Protein product: CASRTGLLGDTQYF.

The J gene is TRBJ1-4, the V gene TRBV7-8; 7 positions agree with TRBD1. V trimming: 4 bases; J trimming: 5 bases; junction bases outside the gene matches: 10. This CDR3 is built from 16 residues. Germline V gene sequence: CDR1 SGHVS, CDR2 FQNEAQ. The chain's CDR3 is CASSSDRQGLNEKLFF. The CDR3 DNA sequence: TGTGCCAGCAGCTCTGACCGACAGGGCCTAAATGAAAAACTGTTTTTT.

The chain joins TRBV7-9 to TRBJ2-7, with 15 bases aligning to TRBD2. This CDR3 is 16 amino acids long. V gave up 3 bases and J gave up 3 bases; unmatched junction bases: 3. Germline assignment: CDR1 SEHNR and CDR2 FQNEAQ (reference sequence). The CDR3 region is CASSFGLAGGVYEQYF. The CDR3 DNA reads as TGTGCCAGCAGCTTCGGACTAGCGGGAGGGGTCTACGAGCAGTACTTC.

This chain connects TRBV5-1 to TRBJ1-4, with 8 bases fitting TRBD1. Trimming took 4 bases from V and 0 from J; bases not matched to a gene: 5. The V gene's germline CDR1 is SGHRS and CDR2 YFSETQ. The CDR3 is 16 amino acids. The CDR3 is CASSPGTGATNEKLFF. The CDR3 DNA reads TGCGCCAGCAGCCCTGGGACAGGTGCAACTAATGAAAAACTGTTTTTT. Based on the CDR3 plus reference TRBV5-1 and TRBJ1-4, the full variable domain is KAGVTQTPRYLIKTRGQQVTLSCSPISGHRSVSWYQQTPGQGLQFLFEYFSETQRNKGNFPGRFSGRQFSNSRSEMNVSTLELGDSALYLCASSPGTGATNEKLFFGSGTQLSVL.

The chain has TRBV11-2 and TRBJ2-7; TRBD1 aligns across 7 bases. This CDR3 region has 12 residues. CDR1 SGHAT and CDR2 FQNNGV come from the germline V gene. The J segment lost 6 bases and the V segment lost 4 bases, leaving 3 bases of the junction unmatched. CDR3 in DNA: TGTGCCAGCAGCTCGACAGGGTTCGAGCAGTACTTC. This encodes CASSSTGFEQYF.

The chain combines TRBV5-6 with TRBJ2-7; 9 bases map to TRBD2. CDR1 and CDR2 (germline): SGHDT, YYEEEE. The CDR3 extends over 16 amino acids. With V trimmed by 0 bases and J by 0 bases, 4 bases remained unmatched. Here the CDR3 reads CASSLELAGISYEQYF. In DNA form, the CDR3 reads TGTGCCAGCAGCTTGGAACTAGCGGGTATCTCCTACGAGCAGTACTTC.

The rearrangement uses TRBV9 and TRBJ2-4; 7 nucleotides match TRBD2. The CDR3 has 16 residues. J gave up 6 bases and V 0 bases, and 9 bases lay outside the gene matches. Per the germline V gene, CDR1 is SGDLS and CDR2 is YYNGEE. The CDR3 here is CASSVGASGVGNIQYF. CDR3 sequence (DNA): TGTGCCAGCAGCGTAGGGGCTAGCGGAGTGGGAAACATTCAGTACTTC.

There are a few counts of this clone. This sample also contains other DNA sequences that code for the same CDR3. The rearrangement joins TRBV30 to TRBJ1-1; unclear D gene. This CDR3 is 11 amino acids long. Germline CDR1 is GTSNPN and CDR2 is SVGIG (reference sequence). V lost 3 bases to trimming and J lost 2 bases, with 4 bases between them. CDR3 region: CAWRRNTEAFF. CDR3 sequence (DNA): TGTGCCTGGAGAAGAAACACTGAAGCTTTCTTT.

V is TRBV11-2 and J is TRBJ2-5; unclear D gene. Trimming took off 5 bases at V and 5 bases at J, with 18 bases between the two ends. There are 15 residues in the CDR3. Germline-derived CDR1 and CDR2 are SGHAT and FQNNGV. The CDR3 protein is CASSPAGFPPETQYF. CDR3 nucleotides: TGTGCCAGCAGCCCTGCTGGGTTCCCCCCGGAGACCCAGTACTTC.

The chain employs TRBV4-1 and TRBJ2-7; 12 nucleotides agree with TRBD2. Germline V CDR1 and CDR2: MGHRA, YSYEKL. This CDR3 contains 16 residues. Trimming removed 0 bases from V and 9 bases from J; junction bases left unmatched: 9. The CDR3 DNA follows: TGCGCCAGCAGCCAAGATGGGGGACTAGCGGGTGACGGGCAGTACTTC. Translation: CASSQDGGLAGDGQYF.

As to this clone: Other nucleotide sequences from this sample produce the same CDR3. This sequence joins TRBV4-3 and TRBJ1-1; D unclear. Germline V lookup: CDR1 LGHNA, CDR2 YSLEER. V shed 1 base and J shed 1 base, with 7 bases lying between them. The CDR3 runs to 14 residues. In DNA form, the CDR3 reads TGCGCCAGCAGCCAAGGAATTAAGAACACTGAAGCTTTCTTT. Protein sequence: CASSQGIKNTEAFF.

The J gene is TRBJ1-2, the V gene TRBV5-1; weak D call: TRBD1 (5 bases). CDR3 size: 13 residues. Trimming shortened V by 4 bases and J by 7 bases, and 14 bases separated the two germline ends. Germline V lookup: CDR1 SGHRS, CDR2 YFSETQ. This CDR3 reads CASSLGTPGGYTF. CDR3 coding DNA: TGCGCCAGCAGCCTCGGGACTCCGGGTGGCTACACCTTC.